The clone carrying this TCR beta chain was seen a handful of times. This sample was included in a study of beta chain features in type 1 diabetes. Investigators reverse transcribed all isolated RNA, so they sequenced expressed TCRB transcripts. This table comes from immunoSEQ multiplex PCR, and its TCRdb copy is limited to in-frame clones, with some not included. Of around 450,000 clones in the sample, 11% were seen once. The sequence came from a woman between 18 and 29 years old in good health. Sequenced sample: naive CD4+ T cells from blood.

CDR3 bases: TGTGCCAGCAGTTTCAAGGGAACTATCCAAGAGACCCAGTACTTC. It codes for CASSFKGTIQETQYF. V gene TRBV28 combines with J gene TRBJ2-5; no clear D. Germline V gene lookup returns CDR1 MDHEN and CDR2 SYDVKM. V was pared by 3 bases and J by 1 base, with 12 bases between. CDR3 length equals 15 residues.